Each of the 6 T cell receptor beta chains below was sequenced from the same sample in a study of molecular identifiers for immune sequencing clone quantification. One entry per CDR3 protein, called by TCRdb with MiXCR from the PCR reads. The table lists 600,000 to 650,000 distinct CDR3 sequences, just under 20% of them singletons. Input material: naive CD8+ T cells from blood, with Jurkat cell RNA spiked in. Subset denoted: FACS-sorted CD8+CD4-CCR7+CD45RA+ naive T cells. Source of these receptors: a human donor in good health. Some libraries in this study had Jurkat cell RNA spiked in.

This clonotype has ten or more counts. The rearrangement uses TRBV6-2 or TRBV6-3 and TRBJ2-5, with D possibly being TRBD1 or TRBD2 (5 bases each). CDR1 is MNHEY, CDR2 SVGEGT, per germline. V shed 6 bases and J shed 4 bases, with 18 bases lying between them. The length of the CDR3 is 15 residues. The CDR3 region has the DNA TGTGCCAGCAGCCCCTTGACCGGGGCAGCAGAGACCCAGTACTTC. Translated, it gives CASSPLTGAAETQYF.

This clonotype was counted many times. The chain combines TRBV7-2 with TRBJ2-7; TRBD1 agrees at 11 bases. The length of the CDR3 is 14 residues. Trimming cost V 3 bases and J 4 bases; bases outside gene matches: 2. The germline CDR1 and CDR2 sequences are SGHTA and FQGNSA. The CDR3: CASSFGTGGYEQYF. CDR3 in DNA: TGTGCCAGCAGCTTTGGGACAGGGGGTTACGAGCAGTACTTC.

This clonotype has just a few counts. This sequence joins TRBV27 and TRBJ2-5; D unresolved. CDR3 length: 14 amino acids. Germline V CDR1 and CDR2: MNHEY, SMNVEV (reference sequence). Trimming shortened V by 3 bases and J by 5 bases, and 13 bases separated the two germline ends. CDR3 nucleotides: TGTGCCAGCAGTTTTGGGGTAGCTGCGGAGACCCAGTACTTC. Encoded protein: CASSFGVAAETQYF.

Many counts were recorded for this clonotype. The chain has TRBV7-9 and TRBJ2-1; D not resolved. V was pared by 6 bases and J by 7 bases, with 10 bases between. Germline-derived CDR1 and CDR2 are SEHNR and FQNEAQ (reference sequence). The CDR3 totals 12 residues. Here the CDR3 DNA reads TGTGCCAGCAGGGACCCCGGGAATGAGCAGTTCTTC. Residues: CASRDPGNEQFF.

This clonotype was observed at least ten times. The chain combines TRBV6-1 with TRBJ2-7, with D perhaps matching TRBD2 (5 bases). CDR3 size: 13 residues. V was cut by 6 bases and J by 2 bases, with 11 bases left in between. CDR1 and CDR2 (germline): MNHNS, SASEGT. The CDR3 DNA reads TGTGCCAGCAGGATTGAGGGAACCTACGAGCAGTACTTC. It encodes CASRIEGTYEQYF.

The sample holds many counts of this clonotype. The J gene is TRBJ2-5, the V gene TRBV28; tentative D call: TRBD2 (5 bases). This CDR3 contains 16 residues. CDR1 is MDHEN and CDR2 is SYDVKM in the germline V gene. The ends were cut back, 8 bases at V and 2 bases at J, with 21 bases in the middle. Written as DNA, the CDR3 is TGTGCCAGCTCCGGACTCCTCGAAGCACTACAAGAGACCCAGTACTTC. Translation: CASSGLLEALQETQYF. The full variable domain, with the rest looked up from reference TRBV28 and TRBJ2-5, is DVKVTQSSRYLVKRTGEKVFLECVQDMDHENMFWYRQDPGLGLRLIYFSYDVKMKEKGDIPEGYSVSREKKERFSLILESASTNQTSMYLCASSGLLEALQETQYFGPGTRLLVL.